What follows are 23 T cell receptor beta chains derived from one specimen sequenced in a study of OX40 agonist ivuxolimab in advanced cancers. This table comes from immunoSEQ multiplex PCR, and its TCRdb copy is limited to in-frame clones, with some not included. The sample includes 40,000 to 45,000 clones, over 80% seen only once; the top ten take 4.5% to 6%. Sequences were derived from CD4+ or CD8+ T cells sorted from blood, sampled in a trial of the OX40 agonist ivuxolimab. These receptors originate from an adult with an advanced solid tumor such as melanoma, head and neck, liver or kidney cancer.

This chain connects TRBV29-1 to TRBJ2-7; 8 nucleotides agree with TRBD1. V was pared by 6 bases and J by 0 bases, with 7 bases of the junction left unmatched. The germline V gene has CDR1 SQVTM and CDR2 ANQGSEA. CDR3 length equals 14 residues. The CDR3: CSVKGDRSSYEQYF. For the CDR3, the DNA is TGCAGCGTAAAGGGGGACAGGTCCTCCTACGAGCAGTACTTC.

The chain is built from TRBV6-4 and TRBJ2-3, with 13 bases fitting TRBD2. Germline V gene lookup returns CDR1 MRHNA and CDR2 SNTAGT. The CDR3 loop spans 16 amino acids. After removal of 6 bases from V and 6 bases from J, the junction contained 9 bases not matched to a gene. The CDR3 spells CASSSGLAGARDTQYF. The CDR3 nucleotides are TGTGCCAGCAGCTCTGGACTAGCGGGAGCAAGGGATACGCAGTATTTT.

V gene TRBV28 combines with J gene TRBJ2-2; 8 positions agree with TRBD1. The CDR3 runs 17 residues. The V gene's germline CDR1 is MDHEN and CDR2 SYDVKM. With 1 base clipped from V and 5 bases from J, the junction kept 9 bases outside the gene matches. In DNA form, the CDR3 reads TGTGCCAGCAGTTTATTTTCCGCAGGGGGCAGGACCGGGGAGCTGTTTTTT. This encodes CASSLFSAGGRTGELFF.

This chain links TRBV28 with TRBJ2-5, with a possible D match to TRBD1 (7 bases). The DNA end is more similar to TRBJ2-7, so the J call may be wrong. CDR1 is MDHEN and CDR2 is SYDVKM in the germline V gene. CDR3 length equals 13 residues. The CDR3 nucleotides read TGTGCCAGCAGGAATTCAGGGGGGAACGAGCAGTACTTC. It encodes CASRNSGGNEQYF.

The rearrangement uses TRBV2 and TRBJ1-3; possibly TRBD1 for D (5 bases). Trimming shortened V by 4 bases and J by 1 base, and 11 bases separated the two germline ends. The CDR3 is made up of 15 amino acids. Germline CDR1 SNHLY, CDR2 FYNNEI. CDR3 sequence reads: CASSVRQFSGNTIYF. The CDR3 nucleotides read TGTGCCAGCAGTGTACGACAGTTTTCTGGAAACACCATATATTTT.

V gene TRBV30 combines with J gene TRBJ2-1; the D call may be TRBD1 or TRBD2 (5 bases each). The length of the CDR3 is 15 residues. The germline CDR1 and CDR2 sequences are GTSNPN and SVGIG (reference sequence). The ends were cut back, 3 bases at V and 0 bases at J, with 12 bases in the middle. CDR3: CAWRPGPSSYNEQFF. CDR3 DNA sequence: TGTGCCTGGAGGCCGGGACCCTCCTCCTACAATGAGCAGTTCTTC.

This clone showed up just once. This chain links TRBV28 with TRBJ2-3, with D possibly matching TRBD2 (6 bases). Germline values: CDR1 MDHEN, CDR2 SYDVKM. This CDR3 is 15 amino acids long. Trimming pared 5 bases from V and 2 bases from J, leaving 14 bases between. The CDR3 region is CASSPPGVYTDTQYF. The CDR3 DNA follows: TGTGCCAGCAGTCCCCCGGGGGTCTACACAGATACGCAGTATTTT.

The chain links TRBV5-1 to TRBJ1-4; a possible D gene is TRBD1 (6 bases). The V end lost 2 bases, the J end lost 5 bases, and 13 bases lay between the germline ends. Germline assignment: CDR1 SGHRS and CDR2 YFSETQ. This CDR3 comprises 15 residues. The CDR3 reads CASSLQGGRNEKLFF. The DNA for the CDR3 is TGCGCCAGCAGCTTACAGGGCGGGAGGAATGAAAAACTGTTTTTT. Full variable domain (outside the CDR3, taken from reference TRBV5-1 and TRBJ1-4): KAGVTQTPRYLIKTRGQQVTLSCSPISGHRSVSWYQQTPGQGLQFLFEYFSETQRNKGNFPGRFSGRQFSNSRSEMNVSTLELGDSALYLCASSLQGGRNEKLFFGSGTQLSVL.

The chain employs TRBV5-1 and TRBJ2-1, with 14 positions matching TRBD2. The CDR3 totals 15 residues. Germline V gives CDR1 SGHRS, CDR2 YFSETQ. V was pared by 5 bases and J by 7 bases, with 5 bases of the junction left unmatched. CDR3 in amino acids: CASSHGTSGSNEQFF. CDR3 DNA: TGCGCCAGCAGTCACGGGACTAGCGGGAGTAATGAGCAGTTCTTC.

The rearrangement joins TRBV6-6 to TRBJ1-2; 8 bases match TRBD1. The CDR3 length is 13 residues. V lost 6 bases, J lost 6 bases, and 6 bases stayed unmatched. Germline V gives CDR1 MNHNY, CDR2 SVGAGI (reference sequence). CDR3 sequence: CASSRPTGDGYTF. The CDR3 nucleotides are TGTGCCAGCAGCCGTCCGACAGGGGATGGCTACACCTTC.

V usage is TRBV28 and J usage is TRBJ1-5; 7 bases align to TRBD1. The V and J ends lost 2 bases and 1 base, in that order; junction bases with no gene match: 5. The CDR3 sequence is 16 residues long. CDR1 is MDHEN, CDR2 SYDVKM, per germline. CDR3 sequence (DNA): TGTGCCAGCAGTTTAGCAAGACAGGGAAGCAATCAGCCCCAGCATTTT. Protein: CASSLARQGSNQPQHF. Looking up the rest from reference TRBV28 and TRBJ1-5 gives the full variable domain: DVKVTQSSRYLVKRTGEKVFLECVQDMDHENMFWYRQDPGLGLRLIYFSYDVKMKEKGDIPEGYSVSREKKERFSLILESASTNQTSMYLCASSLARQGSNQPQHFGDGTRLSIL.

V usage is TRBV28 and J usage is TRBJ2-7; 7 bases map to TRBD2. Per germline, CDR1 MDHEN and CDR2 SYDVKM. V dropped 8 bases and J dropped 3; count of bases not matched to a gene: 4. This CDR3 comprises 12 residues. The CDR3 bases are TGTGCCAGCCGGGACTACAGCTACGAGCAGTACTTC. Its translation: CASRDYSYEQYF.

V usage is TRBV5-6 and J usage is TRBJ2-2; D gene unclear. Trimming left V 2 bases short and J 3 bases short, with 8 bases between. CDR3 length: 14 amino acids. CDR1 is SGHDT and CDR2 is YYEEEE in the germline V gene. CDR3 coding DNA: TGTGCCAGCAGCTTTGGGCAGCACACCGGGGAGCTGTTTTTT. Amino acids: CASSFGQHTGELFF.

CDR3 nucleotide sequence: TGTGCCAGCAGGGGACGGACGAACACCGGGGAGCTGTTTTTT. This sequence encodes CASRGRTNTGELFF. The chain recombines TRBV7-3 with TRBJ2-2, with D possibly called TRBD1 or TRBD2 (5 bases each). In germline, CDR1 is SGHTA, CDR2 FQGTGA. This CDR3 contains 14 residues. Trimming left V 6 bases short and J 0 bases short, with 8 bases between.

The chain joins TRBV5-6 to TRBJ2-3; perhaps TRBD2 as D (6 bases). With 1 base removed from V and 7 bases from J, the gap between germline ends came to 16 bases. The germline CDR1 and CDR2 sequences are SGHDT and YYEEEE. This CDR3 is built from 15 residues. The CDR3 sequence is CASSLSLADFNTQYF. The CDR3 DNA reads TGTGCCAGCAGCTTGTCATTAGCGGACTTCAATACGCAGTATTTT. The full variable domain, completed using reference TRBV5-6 and TRBJ2-3, is DAGVTQSPTHLIKTRGQQVTLRCSPKSGHDTVSWYQQALGQGPQFIFQYYEEEERQRGNFPDRFSGHQFPNYSSELNVNALLLGDSALYLCASSLSLADFNTQYFGPGTRLTVL.

This chain connects TRBV5-4 to TRBJ1-1; 8 nucleotides match TRBD1. CDR1 and CDR2 from the germline V gene are SGHNT and YYREEE (reference sequence). The trim removed 4 bases at V and 1 base at J, leaving 6 bases unmatched. The CDR3 length is 15 residues. CDR3 in amino acids: CASSQGQGGNTEAFF. For the CDR3, the DNA is TGTGCCAGCAGCCAAGGACAGGGCGGGAACACTGAAGCTTTCTTT.

The chain couples TRBV5-4 to TRBJ2-3; either TRBD1 or TRBD2 may supply D (5 bases each). This CDR3 is built from 14 residues. The ends were cut back, 0 bases at V and 4 bases at J, with 9 bases in the middle. CDR1 SGHNT and CDR2 YYREEE come from the germline V gene (reference sequence). Here the CDR3 DNA reads TGTGCCAGCAGCTTGGAGGGGACGGCAGATACGCAGTATTTT. It codes for CASSLEGTADTQYF.

V usage is TRBV5-4 and J usage is TRBJ2-6; D gene unclear. The CDR3 extends over 12 amino acids. The V end was cut by 4 bases, the J end by 4 bases, with 3 bases between. Germline lookup yields CDR1 SGHNT and CDR2 YYREEE (reference sequence). CDR3 sequence reads: CASSLGANVLTF. CDR3 coding DNA: TGTGCCAGCAGCCTCGGGGCCAACGTCCTGACTTTC.

The rearrangement uses TRBV7-3 and TRBJ1-1, with a weak D call TRBD1 (5 bases). Germline V CDR1 and CDR2: SGHTA, FQGTGA. Trimming pared 1 base from V and 3 bases from J, leaving 12 bases between. The CDR3 runs 15 residues. CDR3 nucleotide sequence: TGTGCCAGCAGCTTAAACGGGGGAGGGGACACTGAAGCTTTCTTT. Residues: CASSLNGGGDTEAFF.

The rearrangement links TRBV6-5 to TRBJ2-5; 8 bases line up with TRBD1. The J call may be in error: the DNA end matches TRBJ2-7 better. The germline V gene encodes CDR1 MNHEY and CDR2 SVGAGI. This CDR3 has 14 residues. CDR3 region: CASSYAGGQNEQYF. The CDR3 DNA reads TGTGCCAGCAGTTACGCAGGGGGCCAGAACGAGCAGTACTTC.

J is TRBJ1-5 and V is TRBV2; tentatively, D is TRBD1 (6 bases). The V gene lost 5 bases and the J gene lost 0 bases, with 11 bases spanning the gap. CDR1 is SNHLY, CDR2 FYNNEI, per germline. The length of the CDR3 is 15 residues. The CDR3, as DNA: TGTGCCAGCAGTACGGACAGCTATAGCAATCAGCCCCAGCATTTT. This codes for CASSTDSYSNQPQHF.

To note about this clone: In the same sample, other DNA sequences code for this CDR3. This chain joins TRBV5-6 and TRBJ2-4; 10 nucleotides line up with TRBD2. From germline, CDR1 is SGHDT and CDR2 YYEEEE. This CDR3 contains 14 residues. The V gene end was trimmed by 7 bases and the J gene end by 6 bases; junction bases not matched to a gene: 7. CDR3 in DNA: TGTGCCAGCGCCCTCAGCGGGAGGGGAAACATTCAGTACTTC. Encoded protein: CASALSGRGNIQYF.

The rearrangement links TRBV30 to TRBJ2-2, with TRBD2 identical over 13 bases. Germline V gene data show CDR1 as GTSNPN and CDR2 as SVGIG (reference sequence). The CDR3 spans 14 residues. J lost 4 bases, V lost 5 bases, and 1 base had no gene match. The CDR3 nucleotides are TGTGCCTGGGGACTAGCGGGAGTCACCGGGGAGCTGTTTTTT. It codes for CAWGLAGVTGELFF.